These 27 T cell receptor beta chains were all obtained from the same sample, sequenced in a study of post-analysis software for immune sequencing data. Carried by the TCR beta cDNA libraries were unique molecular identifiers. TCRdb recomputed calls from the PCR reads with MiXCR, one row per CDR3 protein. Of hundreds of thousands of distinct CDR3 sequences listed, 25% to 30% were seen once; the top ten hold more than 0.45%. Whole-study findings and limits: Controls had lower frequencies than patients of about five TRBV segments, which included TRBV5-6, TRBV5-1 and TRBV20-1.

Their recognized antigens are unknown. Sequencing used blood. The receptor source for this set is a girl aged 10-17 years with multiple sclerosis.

The CDR3 spells CASSFPGTGEQYF. The CDR3 DNA is TGTGCCAGCAGTTTCCCGGGGACGGGCGAGCAGTACTTC. This sequence joins TRBV27 and TRBJ2-7; perhaps D is TRBD1 or TRBD2 (5 bases each). Germline lookup yields CDR1 MNHEY and CDR2 SMNVEV (reference sequence). V lost 3 bases to trimming and J lost 6 bases, with 12 bases between them. The CDR3 consists of 13 residues.

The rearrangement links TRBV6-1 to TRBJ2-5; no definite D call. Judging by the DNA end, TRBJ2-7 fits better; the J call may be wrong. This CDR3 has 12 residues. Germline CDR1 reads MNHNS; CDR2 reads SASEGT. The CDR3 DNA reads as TGTGCCAGCAGTGAGATCACGGGCGAGCAGTACTTC. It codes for CASSEITGEQYF.

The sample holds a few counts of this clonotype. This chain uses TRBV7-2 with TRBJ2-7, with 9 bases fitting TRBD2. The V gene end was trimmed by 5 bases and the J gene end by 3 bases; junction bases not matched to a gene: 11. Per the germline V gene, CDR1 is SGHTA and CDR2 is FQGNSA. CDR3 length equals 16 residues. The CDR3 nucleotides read TGTGCCAGCAGCCCCGAAAAGCGGGAGGTACTCTACGAGCAGTACTTC. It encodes CASSPEKREVLYEQYF.

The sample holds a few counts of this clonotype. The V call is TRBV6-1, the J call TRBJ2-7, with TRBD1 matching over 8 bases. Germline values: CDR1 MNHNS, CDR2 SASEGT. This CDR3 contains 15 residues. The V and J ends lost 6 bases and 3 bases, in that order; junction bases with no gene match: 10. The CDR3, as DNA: TGTGCCAGCAGCCCCTCGGACAGGGCTAGCTACGAGCAGTACTTC. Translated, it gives CASSPSDRASYEQYF.

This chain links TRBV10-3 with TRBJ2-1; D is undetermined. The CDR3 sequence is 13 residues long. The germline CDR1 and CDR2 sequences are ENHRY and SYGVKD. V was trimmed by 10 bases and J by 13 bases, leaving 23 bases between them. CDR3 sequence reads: CASRPQSQETQFF. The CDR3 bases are TGTGCCAGTCGGCCTCAGTCCCAAGAGACCCAGTTCTTC.

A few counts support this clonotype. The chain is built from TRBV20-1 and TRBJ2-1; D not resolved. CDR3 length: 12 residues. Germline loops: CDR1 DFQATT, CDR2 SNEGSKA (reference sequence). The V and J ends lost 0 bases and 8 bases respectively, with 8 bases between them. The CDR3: CSAREVGHEQFF. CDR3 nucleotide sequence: TGCAGTGCTAGAGAAGTTGGACATGAGCAGTTCTTC.

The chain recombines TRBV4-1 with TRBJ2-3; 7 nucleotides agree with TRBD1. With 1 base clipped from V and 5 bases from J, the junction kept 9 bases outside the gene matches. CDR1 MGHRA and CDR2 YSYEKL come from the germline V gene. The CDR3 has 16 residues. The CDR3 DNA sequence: TGCGCCAGCAGCCAAGTGCACAGGGGACCCATAGATACGCAGTATTTT. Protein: CASSQVHRGPIDTQYF.

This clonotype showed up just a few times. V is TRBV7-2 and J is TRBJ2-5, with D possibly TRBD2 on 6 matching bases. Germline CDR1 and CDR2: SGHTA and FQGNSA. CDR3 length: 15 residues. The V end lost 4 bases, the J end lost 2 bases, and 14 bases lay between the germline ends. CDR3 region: CASSSRGTLQETQYF. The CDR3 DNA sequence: TGTGCCAGCAGCTCACGCGGGACTCTGCAAGAGACCCAGTACTTC.

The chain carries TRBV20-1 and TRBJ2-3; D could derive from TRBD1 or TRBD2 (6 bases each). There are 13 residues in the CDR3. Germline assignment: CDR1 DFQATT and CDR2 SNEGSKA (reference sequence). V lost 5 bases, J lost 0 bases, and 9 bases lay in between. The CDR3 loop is CSAEGGSTDTQYF. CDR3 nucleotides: TGCAGTGCTGAAGGGGGGAGCACAGATACGCAGTATTTT.

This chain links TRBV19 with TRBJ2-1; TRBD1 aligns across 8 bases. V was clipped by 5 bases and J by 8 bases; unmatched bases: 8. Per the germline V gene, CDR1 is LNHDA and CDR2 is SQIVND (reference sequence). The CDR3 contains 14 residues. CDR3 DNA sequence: TGTGCCAGTAGTCTCGGGACAGGACCCTATGAGCAGTTCTTC. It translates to CASSLGTGPYEQFF.

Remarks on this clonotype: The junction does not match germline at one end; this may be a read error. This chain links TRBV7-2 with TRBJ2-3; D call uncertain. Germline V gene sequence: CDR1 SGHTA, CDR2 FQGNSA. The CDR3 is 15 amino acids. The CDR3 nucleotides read TGTGTCAGCAGCTTTCAATCTGCTCGACTAGATACGCAGTATTTT. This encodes CVSSFQSARLDTQYF.

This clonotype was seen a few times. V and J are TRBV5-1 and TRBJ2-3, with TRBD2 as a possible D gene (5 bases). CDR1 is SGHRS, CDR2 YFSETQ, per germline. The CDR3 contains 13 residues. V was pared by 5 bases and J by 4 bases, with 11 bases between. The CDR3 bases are TGCGCCAGCAGACTAGAAGGCCCAGATACGCAGTATTTT. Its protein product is CASRLEGPDTQYF.

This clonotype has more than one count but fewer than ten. DNA for the CDR3: TGTGCCATCAGTGAGTCCGAACTAGCGGGGGGTCGGGAGCAGTTCTTC. The encoded protein is CAISESELAGGREQFF. This rearrangement joins TRBV10-3 to TRBJ2-1, with TRBD2 matching 12 bases. This CDR3 comprises 16 residues. Germline V gene sequence: CDR1 ENHRY, CDR2 SYGVKD. V shed 0 bases and J 10 bases; nucleotides not matched to a gene: 7.

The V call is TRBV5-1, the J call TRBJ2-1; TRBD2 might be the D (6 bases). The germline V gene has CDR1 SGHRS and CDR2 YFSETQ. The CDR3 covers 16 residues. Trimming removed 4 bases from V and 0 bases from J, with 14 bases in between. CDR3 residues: CASSPGTLGSYNEQFF. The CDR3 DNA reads TGCGCCAGCAGCCCCGGGACTCTAGGCTCCTACAATGAGCAGTTCTTC. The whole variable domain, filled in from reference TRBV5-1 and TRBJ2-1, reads KAGVTQTPRYLIKTRGQQVTLSCSPISGHRSVSWYQQTPGQGLQFLFEYFSETQRNKGNFPGRFSGRQFSNSRSEMNVSTLELGDSALYLCASSPGTLGSYNEQFFGPGTRLTVL.

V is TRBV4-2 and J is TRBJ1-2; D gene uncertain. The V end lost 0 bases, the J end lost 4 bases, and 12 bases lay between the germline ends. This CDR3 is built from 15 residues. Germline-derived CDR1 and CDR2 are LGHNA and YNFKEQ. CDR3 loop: CASSQDGEVVYGYTF. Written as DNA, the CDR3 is TGTGCCAGCAGCCAAGACGGGGAAGTAGTCTATGGCTACACCTTC.

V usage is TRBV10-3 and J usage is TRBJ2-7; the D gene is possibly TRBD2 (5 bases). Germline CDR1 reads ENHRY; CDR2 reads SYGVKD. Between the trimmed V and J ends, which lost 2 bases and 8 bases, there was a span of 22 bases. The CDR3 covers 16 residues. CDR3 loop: CAISENPGTRLGKQYF. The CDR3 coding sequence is TGTGCCATCAGTGAGAACCCCGGAACTAGGTTAGGCAAGCAGTACTTC.

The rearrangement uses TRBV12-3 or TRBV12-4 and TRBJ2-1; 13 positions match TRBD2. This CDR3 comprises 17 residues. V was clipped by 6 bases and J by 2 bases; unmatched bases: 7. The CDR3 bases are TGTGCCAGCAGCCGACGGACTAGCGGGGGTACCTACAATGAGCAGTTCTTC. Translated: CASSRRTSGGTYNEQFF.

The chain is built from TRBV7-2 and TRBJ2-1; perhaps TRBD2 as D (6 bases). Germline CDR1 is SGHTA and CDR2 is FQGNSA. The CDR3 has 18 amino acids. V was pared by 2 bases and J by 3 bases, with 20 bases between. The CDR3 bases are TGTGCCAGCAGCTTATCAGTACCCGGGACTCGTTACTACAATGAGCAGTTCTTC. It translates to CASSLSVPGTRYYNEQFF. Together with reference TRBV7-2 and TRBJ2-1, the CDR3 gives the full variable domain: GAGVSQSPSNKVTEKGKDVELRCDPISGHTALYWYRQSLGQGLEFLIYFQGNSAPDKSGLPSDRFSAERTGGSVSTLTIQRTQQEDSAVYLCASSLSVPGTRYYNEQFFGPGTRLTVL.

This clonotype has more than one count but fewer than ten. The CDR3 sequence is CSAQGNSPPNEQFF. DNA for the CDR3: TGCAGTGCTCAAGGGAATAGTCCGCCCAATGAGCAGTTCTTC. The chain is built from TRBV20-1 and TRBJ2-1; no clear D gene. The germline CDR1 and CDR2 sequences are DFQATT and SNEGSKA (reference sequence). The CDR3 extends over 14 amino acids. Trimming stripped 5 bases from V and 6 bases from J, with 17 bases between.

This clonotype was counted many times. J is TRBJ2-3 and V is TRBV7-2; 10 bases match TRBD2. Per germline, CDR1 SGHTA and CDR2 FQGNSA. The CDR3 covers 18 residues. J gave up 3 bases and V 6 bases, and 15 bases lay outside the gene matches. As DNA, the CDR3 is TGTGCCAGCAGTCGAAAGACTAGCGGGTCCCCTAGGACAGATACGCAGTATTTT. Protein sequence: CASSRKTSGSPRTDTQYF.

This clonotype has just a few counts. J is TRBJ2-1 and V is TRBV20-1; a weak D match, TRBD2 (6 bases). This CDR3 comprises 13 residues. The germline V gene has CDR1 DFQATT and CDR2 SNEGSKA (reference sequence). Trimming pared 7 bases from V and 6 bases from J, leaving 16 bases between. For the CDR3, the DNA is TGCAGTGTCCAGCGAGACGGGGGCAATGAGCAGTTCTTC. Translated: CSVQRDGGNEQFF.

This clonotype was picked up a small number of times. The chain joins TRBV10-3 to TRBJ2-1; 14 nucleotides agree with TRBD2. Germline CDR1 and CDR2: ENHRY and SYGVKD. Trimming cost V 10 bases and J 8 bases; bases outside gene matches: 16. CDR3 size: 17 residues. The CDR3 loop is CATRLAGGERVLDEQFF. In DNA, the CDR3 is TGTGCCACCCGACTAGCGGGGGGGGAAAGGGTCTTGGATGAGCAGTTCTTC.

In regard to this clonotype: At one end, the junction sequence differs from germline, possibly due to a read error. The CDR3 coding sequence is TGTGCCAGCAGCCCCCGGGACAGGAGCACCGGGGGGCTGTTTTTT. Encoded protein: CASSPRDRSTGGLFF. This chain joins TRBV7-9 and TRBJ2-2; 8 bases line up with TRBD1. This CDR3 spans 15 amino acids. Germline assignment: CDR1 SEHNR and CDR2 FQNEAQ (reference sequence). Full variable domain (outside the CDR3, taken from reference TRBV7-9 and TRBJ2-2): DTGVSQNPRHKITKRGQNVTFRCDPISEHNRLYWYRQTLGQGPEFLTYFQNEAQLEKSRLLSDRFSAERPKGSFSTLEIQRTEQGDSAMYLCASSPRDRSTGGLFFGEGSRLTVL.

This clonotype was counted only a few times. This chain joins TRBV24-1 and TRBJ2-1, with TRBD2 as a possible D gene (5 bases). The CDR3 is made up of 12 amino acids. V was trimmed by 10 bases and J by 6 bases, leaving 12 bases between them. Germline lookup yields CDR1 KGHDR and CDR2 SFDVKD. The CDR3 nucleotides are TGTGCCACAGCCCTAGGGAGCAATGAGCAGTTCTTC. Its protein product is CATALGSNEQFF.

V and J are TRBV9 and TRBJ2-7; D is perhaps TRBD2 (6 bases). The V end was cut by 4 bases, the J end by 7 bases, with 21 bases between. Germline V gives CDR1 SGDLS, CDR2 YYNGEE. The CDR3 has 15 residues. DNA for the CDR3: TGTGCCAGCAGCCCCCGACTAGATTTGGGCAATGAGCAGTACTTC. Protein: CASSPRLDLGNEQYF.

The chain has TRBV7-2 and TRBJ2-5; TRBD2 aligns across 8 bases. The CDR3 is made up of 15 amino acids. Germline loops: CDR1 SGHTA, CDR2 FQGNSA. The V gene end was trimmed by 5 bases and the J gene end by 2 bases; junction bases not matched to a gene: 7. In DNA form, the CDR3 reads TGTGCCAGCAGCCGGCGGTCGGGGGGGCAAGAGACCCAGTACTTC. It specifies CASSRRSGGQETQYF.

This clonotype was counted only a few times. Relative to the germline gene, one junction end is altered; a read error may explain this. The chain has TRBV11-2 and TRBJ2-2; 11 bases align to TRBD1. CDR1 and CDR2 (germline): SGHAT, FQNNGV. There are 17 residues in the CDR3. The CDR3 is CASLSPIRDRGTGERFF. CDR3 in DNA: TGTGCCAGCTTGAGCCCTATCCGGGACAGGGGGACCGGGGAGCGGTTTTTT.